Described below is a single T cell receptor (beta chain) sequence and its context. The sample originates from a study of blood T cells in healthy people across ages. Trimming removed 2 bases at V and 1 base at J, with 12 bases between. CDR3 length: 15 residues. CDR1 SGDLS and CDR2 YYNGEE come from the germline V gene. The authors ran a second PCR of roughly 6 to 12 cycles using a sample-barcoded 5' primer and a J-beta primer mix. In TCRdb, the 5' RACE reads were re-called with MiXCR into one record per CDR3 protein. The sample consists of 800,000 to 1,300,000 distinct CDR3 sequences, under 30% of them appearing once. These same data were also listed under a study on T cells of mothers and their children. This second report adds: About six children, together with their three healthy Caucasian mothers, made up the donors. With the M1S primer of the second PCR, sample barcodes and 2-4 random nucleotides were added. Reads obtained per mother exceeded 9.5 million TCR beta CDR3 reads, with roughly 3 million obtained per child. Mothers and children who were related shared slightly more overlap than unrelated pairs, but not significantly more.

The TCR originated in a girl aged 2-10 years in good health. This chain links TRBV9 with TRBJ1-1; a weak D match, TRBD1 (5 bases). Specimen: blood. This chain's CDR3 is CASSVRAGGNTEAFF. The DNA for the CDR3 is TGTGCCAGCAGCGTCCGTGCGGGGGGGAACACTGAAGCTTTCTTT.